One sample yielded the 21 T cell receptor beta chains listed below, sequenced in a study of blood T cell repertoires in COVID-19. The data were produced by immunoSEQ multiplex PCR, yet TCRdb's version contains in-frame clones alone and is incomplete. The sample has over 250,000 clones, over 70% seen once. The source material was peripheral blood. These receptors came from an elderly woman with acute or convalescent COVID-19.

The chain recombines TRBV23-1 with TRBJ2-5, with D possibly matching TRBD2 (5 bases). TRBV23-1 is placed among ORFs of uncertain function. The V end was cut by 0 bases, the J end by 2 bases, with 19 bases between. The CDR3 is 18 amino acids. CDR3 DNA: TGCGCCAGCAGTCAATCCTTCGGGATCAGCAAGGGACAAGAGACCCAGTACTTC. It is translated as CASSQSFGISKGQETQYF.

The chain joins TRBV11-2 to TRBJ2-4; maybe TRBD2 (6 bases). CDR1 is SGHAT and CDR2 is FQNNGV in the germline V gene. There are 14 residues in the CDR3. V lost 0 bases, J lost 8 bases, and 11 bases lay in between. As DNA, the CDR3 is TGTGCCAGCAGCTTAGAGGTGGGGGGAGACATTCAGTACTTC. Amino acids: CASSLEVGGDIQYF.

The chain recombines TRBV5-1 with TRBJ2-2; 8 bases map to TRBD2. From germline, CDR1 is SGHRS and CDR2 YFSETQ. After removal of 0 bases from V and 3 bases from J, the junction contained 4 bases not matched to a gene. This CDR3 contains 16 residues. The DNA of the CDR3 is TGCGCCAGCAGCTTGGAGGCGCGGGGGGACACCGGGGAGCTGTTTTTT. Protein sequence: CASSLEARGDTGELFF.

J is TRBJ2-7 and V is TRBV5-1; 8 bases are shared with TRBD1. The ends lost 4 bases at V and 2 bases at J; junction bases unmatched: 2. Germline-derived CDR1 and CDR2 are SGHRS and YFSETQ. The CDR3 sequence is 13 residues long. The CDR3 DNA sequence: TGCGCCAGCAGCGAGGGACAGGCCTACGAGCAGTACTTC. Residues: CASSEGQAYEQYF.

The gene calls are TRBV5-6 and TRBJ2-1; TRBD2 matches 12 bases. Trimming removed 0 bases from V and 8 bases from J; junction bases left unmatched: 9. This CDR3 contains 17 residues. Germline V CDR1 and CDR2: SGHDT, YYEEEE. The CDR3 nucleotides are TGTGCCAGCAGCTTGGCCGGGAGGCTAGCGGGAGGGGATGAGCAGTTCTTC. As protein: CASSLAGRLAGGDEQFF.

The J gene is TRBJ2-2, the V gene TRBV3-1 (or the pseudogene TRBV3-2); a possible D gene is TRBD2 (6 bases). Germline V gives CDR1 LGHDT, CDR2 YNNKEL (reference sequence). The V end was cut by 1 base, the J end by 6 bases, with 9 bases between. This CDR3 region has 14 residues. CDR3 nucleotides: TGTGCCAGCAGCCAAGGACTAGGACCCGGGGAGCTGTTTTTT. This gives the protein CASSQGLGPGELFF.

The chain carries TRBV6-5 and TRBJ2-7, with TRBD1 matching 7 bases. This CDR3 is built from 13 residues. The ends lost 5 bases at V and 3 bases at J; junction bases unmatched: 4. The germline V gene has CDR1 MNHEY and CDR2 SVGAGI. CDR3 residues: CASSLDRFYEQYF. CDR3 DNA: TGTGCCAGCAGTCTGGACAGGTTCTACGAGCAGTACTTC.

This clone has a single count. The gene calls are TRBV6-5 and TRBJ1-1; 8 nucleotides match TRBD1. V lost 7 bases and J lost 1; bases outside the gene matches: 5. The germline gives CDR1 MNHEY, CDR2 SVGAGI. The length of the CDR3 is 14 residues. The DNA for the CDR3 is TGTGCCAGCATTCCCGGGACAGGGAACACTGAAGCTTTCTTT. Its protein is CASIPGTGNTEAFF.

The J gene is TRBJ2-1, the V gene TRBV10-3; 8 nucleotides line up with TRBD2. The CDR3 has 15 amino acids. V was clipped by 10 bases and J by 4 bases; unmatched bases: 12. CDR1 is ENHRY and CDR2 is SYGVKD in the germline V gene. The CDR3 is CATEPTSGFYNEQFF. DNA of the CDR3: TGTGCCACCGAACCTACTAGCGGATTTTACAATGAGCAGTTCTTC.

This clone was found a few times. The DNA for the CDR3 is TGTGCCAGCAGTTGGGGAGACAGGGGGCCCGGCAATCAGCCCCAGCATTTT. This sequence encodes CASSWGDRGPGNQPQHF. The V and J genes are TRBV28 and TRBJ1-5, with 10 bases identical to TRBD1. The CDR3 contains 17 residues. Germline V gene lookup returns CDR1 MDHEN and CDR2 SYDVKM. The ends lost 4 bases at V and 2 bases at J; junction bases unmatched: 8.

This sequence joins TRBV15 and TRBJ2-7, with unresolved D. V dropped 2 bases and J dropped 2 bases, with 7 bases sitting between them. The CDR3 is 13 amino acids. Germline V gene sequence: CDR1 LNHNV, CDR2 YYDKDF (reference sequence). CDR3 loop: CATSRQKTYEQYF. CDR3 nucleotide sequence: TGTGCCACCAGCAGACAGAAGACCTACGAGCAGTACTTC.

This clone was counted a few times. The gene calls are TRBV6-2 or TRBV6-3 and TRBJ1-4; 9 bases are shared with TRBD1. This CDR3 contains 16 residues. Germline V lookup: CDR1 MNHEY, CDR2 SVGEGT. V was pared by 0 bases and J by 3 bases, with 2 bases of the junction left unmatched. The CDR3 sequence: CASSYSQGAANEKLFF. DNA for the CDR3: TGTGCCAGCAGTTACTCACAGGGGGCGGCTAATGAAAAACTGTTTTTT.

This chain links TRBV2 with TRBJ1-2; 9 bases agree with TRBD1. The CDR3 runs to 14 residues. Trimming cost V 6 bases and J 2 bases; bases outside gene matches: 4. Looked up from germline, CDR1 is SNHLY and CDR2 is FYNNEI. The DNA for the CDR3 is TGTGCCAGCAGAGAACAGGGGGCCAACTATGGCTACACCTTC. Residues: CASREQGANYGYTF.

In DNA, the CDR3 is TGTGCCAGCAGCCAAACAGGTAATCAGCCCCAGCATTTT. Translation: CASSQTGNQPQHF. The gene calls are TRBV16 and TRBJ1-5; D possibly corresponds to TRBD1 (5 bases). The CDR3 is made up of 13 amino acids. Between the trimmed V and J ends, which lost 2 bases and 4 bases, there was a span of 6 bases. Germline CDR1 reads KGHSY; CDR2 reads FQNENV.

The gene calls are TRBV6-5 and TRBJ2-3, with D possibly being TRBD2 (7 bases). The length of the CDR3 is 14 residues. Deletions cut 4 bases from V and 11 bases from J, with 19 bases between. Germline-derived CDR1 and CDR2 are MNHEY and SVGAGI. CDR3 in DNA: TGTGCCAGCAGTTCGGCCGGGGGGCCGAGGGGGCAGTATTTT. It is translated as CASSSAGGPRGQYF.

J is TRBJ1-1 and V is TRBV27; no clear D gene. This CDR3 comprises 13 residues. V lost 3 bases and J lost 1, with 6 bases in between. Germline CDR1 MNHEY, CDR2 SMNVEV (reference sequence). The CDR3 here is CASSLTPNTEAFF. The CDR3 DNA follows: TGTGCCAGCAGTTTGACACCGAACACTGAAGCTTTCTTT.

There are a few counts of this clone. This sequence joins TRBV28 and TRBJ1-2, with 9 bases identical to TRBD1. Germline V gene sequence: CDR1 MDHEN, CDR2 SYDVKM. The ends lost 6 bases at V and 2 bases at J; junction bases unmatched: 4. The CDR3 loop spans 14 amino acids. CDR3 loop: CASRPDRGNYGYTF. The CDR3 coding sequence is TGTGCCAGCAGACCGGACAGGGGAAACTATGGCTACACCTTC.

This chain joins TRBV24-1 and TRBJ2-7, with 8 bases fitting TRBD1. Per germline, CDR1 KGHDR and CDR2 SFDVKD. V shed 3 bases, J shed 2 bases, and the junction held 8 bases outside the gene matches. The CDR3 is 16 residues long. CDR3 DNA: TGTGCCACCAGTGATAACTACCGGACAGGGCCCTACGAGCAGTACTTC. Encoded protein: CATSDNYRTGPYEQYF.

V is TRBV6-4 and J is TRBJ2-2; TRBD2 matches at 12 bases. V was clipped by 3 bases and J by 4 bases; unmatched bases: 6. Germline V gene lookup returns CDR1 MRHNA and CDR2 SNTAGT. CDR3 length equals 17 residues. This chain's CDR3 is CASSERTSGDGTGELFF. As DNA, the CDR3 is TGTGCCAGCAGTGAGAGGACTAGCGGGGATGGCACCGGGGAGCTGTTTTTT.

This rearrangement joins TRBV20-1 to TRBJ2-5; 10 nucleotides agree with TRBD2. This CDR3 spans 11 amino acids. Germline loops: CDR1 DFQATT, CDR2 SNEGSKA (reference sequence). CDR3 residues: CSSGRGETQYF. The DNA of the CDR3 is TGCAGCAGCGGGAGGGGCGAGACCCAGTACTTC.

This chain joins TRBV7-9 and TRBJ1-3; TRBD1 matches at 8 bases. V lost 4 bases, J lost 0 bases, and 2 bases stayed unmatched. Germline V gene lookup returns CDR1 SEHNR and CDR2 FQNEAQ (reference sequence). The CDR3 extends over 15 amino acids. The DNA for the CDR3 is TGTGCCAGCAGCTGGGACAGGAGCTCTGGAAACACCATATATTTT. Protein product: CASSWDRSSGNTIYF.